The entry that follows covers one T cell receptor (beta chain) sequence. Antigen specificity is unknown. Sorted-subset replicate PCR reactions were performed with about 200 ng DNA, corresponding to roughly 30,000 T cell genomes. Only in-frame clones appear in the TCRdb table, and some are missing; sequencing was by immunoSEQ multiplex PCR. This sample has fewer than 400,000 clones, with less than 85% found just once. The data are from a study of shared clonotypes between healthy human individuals. Study-level information: Researchers assigned three CD4 naive, three CD4 memory, two CD8 naive and one CD8 memory plate to each donor. General study findings and limits: The study's rarefaction showed incomplete sorted-subset sequencing despite large depth.

Germline V CDR1 and CDR2: SGHNT, YYREEE (reference sequence). Trimming shortened V by 0 bases and J by 7 bases, and 7 bases separated the two germline ends. The CDR3 has 13 amino acids. Division of CD4+ cells produced a CD45RA+ naive subset and a CD45RA-negative memory subset. This chain links TRBV5-4 with TRBJ1-4, with D unclear. What was sequenced was memory CD4+ T cells sorted from blood. The subset denotes: CD45RA-negative fraction. This TCR came from a man between 25 and 39 years old in good health. The CDR3 protein is CASSLGASEKLFF. The CDR3 DNA follows: TGTGCCAGCAGCTTGGGGGCCAGTGAAAAACTGTTTTTT.